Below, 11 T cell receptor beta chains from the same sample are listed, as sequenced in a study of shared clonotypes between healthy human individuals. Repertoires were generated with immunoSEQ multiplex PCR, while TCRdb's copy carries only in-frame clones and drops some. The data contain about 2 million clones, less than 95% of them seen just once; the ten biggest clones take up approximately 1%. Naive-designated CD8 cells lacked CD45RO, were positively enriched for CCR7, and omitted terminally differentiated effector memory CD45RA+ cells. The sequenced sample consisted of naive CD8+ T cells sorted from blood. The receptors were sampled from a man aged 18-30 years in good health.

The DNA for the CDR3 is TGTGCCAGCAGCCGGCCGGGACTAGGAGATACGCAGTATTTT. It is translated as CASSRPGLGDTQYF. V usage is TRBV7-9 and J usage is TRBJ2-3; 8 bases match TRBD2. Looked up from germline, CDR1 is SEHNR and CDR2 is FQNEAQ (reference sequence). There are 14 residues in the CDR3. Unmatched junction bases numbered 6, after V lost 5 bases and J lost 5 bases.

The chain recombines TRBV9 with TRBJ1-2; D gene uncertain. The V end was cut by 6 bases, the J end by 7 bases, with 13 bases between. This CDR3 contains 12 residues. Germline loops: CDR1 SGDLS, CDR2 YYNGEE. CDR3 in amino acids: CASTRGSGGYTF. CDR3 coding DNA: TGTGCCAGCACCCGCGGCTCGGGTGGCTACACCTTC.

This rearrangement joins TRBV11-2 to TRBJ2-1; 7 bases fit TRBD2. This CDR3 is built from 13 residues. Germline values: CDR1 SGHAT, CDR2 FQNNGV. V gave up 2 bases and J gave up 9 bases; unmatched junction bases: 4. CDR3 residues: CASSLWGGTEQFF. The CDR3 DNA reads TGTGCCAGCAGCTTATGGGGGGGGACTGAGCAGTTCTTC. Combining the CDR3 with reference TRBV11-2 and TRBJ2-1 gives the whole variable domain EAGVAQSPRYKIIEKRQSVAFWCNPISGHATLYWYQQILGQGPKLLIQFQNNGVVDDSQLPKDRFSAERLKGVDSTLKIQPAKLEDSAVYLCASSLWGGTEQFFGPGTRLTVL.

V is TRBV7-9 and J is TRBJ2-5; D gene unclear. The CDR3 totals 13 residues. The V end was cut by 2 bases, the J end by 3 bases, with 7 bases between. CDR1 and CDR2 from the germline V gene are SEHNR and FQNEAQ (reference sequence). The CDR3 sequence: CASSLRSEETQYF. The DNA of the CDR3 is TGTGCCAGCAGCTTAAGATCGGAAGAGACCCAGTACTTC.

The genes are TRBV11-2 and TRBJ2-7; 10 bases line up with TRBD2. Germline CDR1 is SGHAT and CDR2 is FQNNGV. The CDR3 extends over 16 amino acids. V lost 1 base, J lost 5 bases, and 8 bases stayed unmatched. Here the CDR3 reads CASSLVSAGGLNEQYF. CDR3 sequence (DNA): TGTGCCAGCAGCTTAGTATCAGCGGGAGGGCTCAACGAGCAGTACTTC. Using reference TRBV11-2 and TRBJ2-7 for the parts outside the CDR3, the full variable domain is EAGVAQSPRYKIIEKRQSVAFWCNPISGHATLYWYQQILGQGPKLLIQFQNNGVVDDSQLPKDRFSAERLKGVDSTLKIQPAKLEDSAVYLCASSLVSAGGLNEQYFGPGTRLTVT.

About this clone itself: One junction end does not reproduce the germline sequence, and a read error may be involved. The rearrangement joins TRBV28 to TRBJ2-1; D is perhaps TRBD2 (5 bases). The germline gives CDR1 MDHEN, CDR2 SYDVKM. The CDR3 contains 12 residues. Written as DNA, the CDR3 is TGTGCCACCCAGGACTCCAACAATGAGCAGTTCTTC. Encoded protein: CATQDSNNEQFF.

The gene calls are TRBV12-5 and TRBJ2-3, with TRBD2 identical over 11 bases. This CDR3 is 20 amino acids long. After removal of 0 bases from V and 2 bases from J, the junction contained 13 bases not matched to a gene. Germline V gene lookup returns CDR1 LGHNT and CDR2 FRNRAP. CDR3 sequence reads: CASGLVRGTSGFRATDTQYF. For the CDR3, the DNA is TGTGCTAGTGGTTTGGTACGAGGGACTAGCGGATTCAGGGCCACAGATACGCAGTATTTT.

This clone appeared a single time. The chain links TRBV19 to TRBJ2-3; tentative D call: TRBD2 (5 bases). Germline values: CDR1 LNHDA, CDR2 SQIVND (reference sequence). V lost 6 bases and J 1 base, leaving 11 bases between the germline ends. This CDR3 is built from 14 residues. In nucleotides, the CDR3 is TGTGCCAGTAGCATACTTAGCGGCACAGATACGCAGTATTTT. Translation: CASSILSGTDTQYF. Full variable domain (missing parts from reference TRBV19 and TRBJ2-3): DGGITQSPKYLFRKEGQNVTLSCEQNLNHDAMYWYRQDPGQGLRLIYYSQIVNDFQKGDIAEGYSVSREKKESFPLTVTSAQKNPTAFYLCASSILSGTDTQYFGPGTRLTVL.

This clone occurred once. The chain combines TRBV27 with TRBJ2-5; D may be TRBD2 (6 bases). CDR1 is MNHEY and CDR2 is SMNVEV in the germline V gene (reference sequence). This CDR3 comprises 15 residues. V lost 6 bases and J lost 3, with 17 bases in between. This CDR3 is CASSTGEDSKETQYF. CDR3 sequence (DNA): TGTGCCAGCAGCACGGGGGAGGACTCCAAAGAGACCCAGTACTTC.

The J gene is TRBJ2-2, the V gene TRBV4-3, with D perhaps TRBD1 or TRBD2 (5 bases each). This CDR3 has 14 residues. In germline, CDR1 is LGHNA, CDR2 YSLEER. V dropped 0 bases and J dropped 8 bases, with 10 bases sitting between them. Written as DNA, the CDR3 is TGCGCCAGCAGCCAAGATAGGGACGAGGGGGAGCTGTTTTTT. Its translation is CASSQDRDEGELFF.

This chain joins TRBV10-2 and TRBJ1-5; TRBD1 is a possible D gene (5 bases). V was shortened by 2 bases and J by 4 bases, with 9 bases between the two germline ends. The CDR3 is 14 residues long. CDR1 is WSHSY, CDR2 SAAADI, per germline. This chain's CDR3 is CASSEAGLNQPQHF. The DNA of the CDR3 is TGCGCCAGCAGTGAGGCGGGGCTAAATCAGCCCCAGCATTTT.